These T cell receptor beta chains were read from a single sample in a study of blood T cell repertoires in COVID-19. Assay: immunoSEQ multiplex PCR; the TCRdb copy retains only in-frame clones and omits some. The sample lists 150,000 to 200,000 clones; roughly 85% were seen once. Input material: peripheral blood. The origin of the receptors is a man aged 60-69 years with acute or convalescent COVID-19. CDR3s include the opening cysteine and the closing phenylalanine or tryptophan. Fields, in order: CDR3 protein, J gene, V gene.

CDR3aa: CASSLDIVGGKAFF; j_gene: TRBJ1-1; v_gene: TRBV11-2
CDR3aa: CASSLGTGASEQYF; j_gene: TRBJ2-7; v_gene: TRBV7-3
CDR3aa: CSVGQGGKKLFF; j_gene: TRBJ1-4; v_gene: TRBV29-1
CDR3aa: CASSRQRSSNYGYTF; j_gene: TRBJ1-2; v_gene: TRBV19
CDR3aa: CATGTAYEQYF; j_gene: TRBJ2-7; v_gene: TRBV24-1
CDR3aa: CASSREGASSYEQYF; j_gene: TRBJ2-7; v_gene: TRBV5-1
CDR3aa: CASSQREKGSPLHF; j_gene: TRBJ1-6; v_gene: TRBV3-1/TRBV3-2
CDR3aa: CASSLEGEQPQHF; j_gene: TRBJ1-5; v_gene: TRBV13
CDR3aa: CASSPGTFGYTF; j_gene: TRBJ1-2; v_gene: TRBV5-5
CDR3aa: CASSSPDRGDTQYF; j_gene: TRBJ2-3; v_gene: TRBV7-6
CDR3aa: CASSPGGGRGIQYF; j_gene: TRBJ2-4; v_gene: TRBV18
CDR3aa: CASSPLEGGNTEAFF; j_gene: TRBJ1-1; v_gene: TRBV18
CDR3aa: CASSSSSYEQYF; j_gene: TRBJ2-7; v_gene: TRBV6-2/TRBV6-3
CDR3aa: CASSLRGSHYGYTF; j_gene: TRBJ1-2; v_gene: TRBV5-8
CDR3aa: CASSFPGGSGSYEQYF; j_gene: TRBJ2-7; v_gene: TRBV7-9
CDR3aa: CASSLPGLASNEQFF; j_gene: TRBJ2-1; v_gene: TRBV5-1
CDR3aa: CASSAGLAAYNEQFF; j_gene: TRBJ2-1; v_gene: TRBV5-1
CDR3aa: CASSLVGVGGDEQFF; j_gene: TRBJ2-1; v_gene: TRBV5-1
CDR3aa: CASSLITGTGVGNIQYF; j_gene: TRBJ2-4; v_gene: TRBV27
CDR3aa: CASSSGTGRLNTEAFF; j_gene: TRBJ1-1; v_gene: TRBV2
CDR3aa: CAWSVGALLGEKLFF; j_gene: TRBJ1-4; v_gene: TRBV30
CDR3aa: CSVEDRGSGRASSGANVLTF; j_gene: TRBJ2-6; v_gene: TRBV29-1